This T cell receptor beta chain was recorded in a study of blood T cell repertoires in COVID-19. On the study more broadly: T cells, B-cell-depleted T cells, or PBMCs provided the cDNA or gDNA that served as material.

In the original analysis: Reference gene primers were amplified, and this amplification served to estimate nucleated cell counts. Sequencing was performed with immunoSEQ multiplex PCR; in TCRdb, only in-frame clones are kept and a portion is missing. The V and J calls and clone size are taken from that table; D and trimming were inferred from the DNA. The sample has 150,000 to 190,000 clones; about 81% are singletons. CDR1 MNHEY and CDR2 SMNVEV come from the germline V gene (reference sequence). V lost 3 bases, J lost 2 bases, and 7 bases lay in between. The CDR3 consists of 13 residues. This clone has just a few counts. The age range of participants was 18 to 89 years, with residence in about two dozen US areas. Participants were placed into cohorts based on the clinical history they reported.

Sequencing was done on a sample of PBMCs or T cells enriched from blood (not recorded which). The origin of this receptor is a man aged 50 or older who had recovered from COVID-19. J is TRBJ1-1 and V is TRBV27; D is uncertain. The DNA of the CDR3 is TGTGCCAGCAGTTTTTACAGTAACACTGAAGCTTTCTTT. Its translation: CASSFYSNTEAFF.